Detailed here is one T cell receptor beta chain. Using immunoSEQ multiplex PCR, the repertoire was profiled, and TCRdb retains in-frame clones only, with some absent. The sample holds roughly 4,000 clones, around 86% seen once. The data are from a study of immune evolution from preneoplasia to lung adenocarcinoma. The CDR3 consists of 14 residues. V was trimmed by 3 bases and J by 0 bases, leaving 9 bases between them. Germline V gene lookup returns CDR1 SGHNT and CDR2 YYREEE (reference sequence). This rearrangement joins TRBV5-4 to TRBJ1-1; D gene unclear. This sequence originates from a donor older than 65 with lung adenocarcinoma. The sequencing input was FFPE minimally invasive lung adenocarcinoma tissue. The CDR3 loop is CASSSGNLNTEAFF. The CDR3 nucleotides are TGTGCCAGCAGCTCGGGAAACTTGAACACTGAAGCTTTCTTT.